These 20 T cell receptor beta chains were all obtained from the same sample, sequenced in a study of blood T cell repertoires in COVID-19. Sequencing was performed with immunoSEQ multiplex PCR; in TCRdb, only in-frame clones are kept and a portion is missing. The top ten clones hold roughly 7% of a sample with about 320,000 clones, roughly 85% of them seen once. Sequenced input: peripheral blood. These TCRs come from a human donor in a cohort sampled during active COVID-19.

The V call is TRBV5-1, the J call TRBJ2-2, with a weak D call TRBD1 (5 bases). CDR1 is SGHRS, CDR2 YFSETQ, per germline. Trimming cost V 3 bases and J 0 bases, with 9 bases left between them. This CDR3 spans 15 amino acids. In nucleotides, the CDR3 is TGCGCCAGCAGCTGGGCAGGGCCGAACACCGGGGAGCTGTTTTTT. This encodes CASSWAGPNTGELFF. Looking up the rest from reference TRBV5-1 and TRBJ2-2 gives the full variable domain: KAGVTQTPRYLIKTRGQQVTLSCSPISGHRSVSWYQQTPGQGLQFLFEYFSETQRNKGNFPGRFSGRQFSNSRSEMNVSTLELGDSALYLCASSWAGPNTGELFFGEGSRLTVL.

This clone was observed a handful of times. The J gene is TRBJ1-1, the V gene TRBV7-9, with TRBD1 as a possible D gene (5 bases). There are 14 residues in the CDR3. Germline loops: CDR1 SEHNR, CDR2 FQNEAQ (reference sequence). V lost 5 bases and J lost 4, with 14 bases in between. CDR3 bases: TGTGCCAGCAGCGACCCGGACGGGGGCACTGAAGCTTTCTTT. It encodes CASSDPDGGTEAFF. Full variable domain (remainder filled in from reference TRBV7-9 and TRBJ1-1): DTGVSQNPRHKITKRGQNVTFRCDPISEHNRLYWYRQTLGQGPEFLTYFQNEAQLEKSRLLSDRFSAERPKGSFSTLEIQRTEQGDSAMYLCASSDPDGGTEAFFGQGTRLTVV.

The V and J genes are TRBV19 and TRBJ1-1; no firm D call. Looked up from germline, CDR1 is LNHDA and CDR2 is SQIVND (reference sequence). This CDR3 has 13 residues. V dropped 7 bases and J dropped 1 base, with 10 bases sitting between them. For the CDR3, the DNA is TGTGCCAGTAAATCAGCGCGGAACACTGAAGCTTTCTTT. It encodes CASKSARNTEAFF.

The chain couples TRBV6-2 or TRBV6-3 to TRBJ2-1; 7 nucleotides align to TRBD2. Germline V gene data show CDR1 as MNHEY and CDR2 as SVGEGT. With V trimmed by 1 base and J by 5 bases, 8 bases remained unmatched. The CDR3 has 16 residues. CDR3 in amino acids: CASSYYPGTTDNEQFF. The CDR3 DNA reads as TGTGCCAGCAGTTACTACCCCGGGACTACCGACAATGAGCAGTTCTTC.

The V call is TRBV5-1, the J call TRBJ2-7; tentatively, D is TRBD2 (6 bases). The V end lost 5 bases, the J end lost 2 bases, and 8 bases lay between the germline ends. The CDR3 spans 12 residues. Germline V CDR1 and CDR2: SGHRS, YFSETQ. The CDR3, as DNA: TGCGCCAGCAGGCGGGATGCCTACGAGCAGTACTTC. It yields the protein CASRRDAYEQYF. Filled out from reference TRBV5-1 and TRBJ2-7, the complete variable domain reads KAGVTQTPRYLIKTRGQQVTLSCSPISGHRSVSWYQQTPGQGLQFLFEYFSETQRNKGNFPGRFSGRQFSNSRSEMNVSTLELGDSALYLCASRRDAYEQYFGPGTRLTVT.

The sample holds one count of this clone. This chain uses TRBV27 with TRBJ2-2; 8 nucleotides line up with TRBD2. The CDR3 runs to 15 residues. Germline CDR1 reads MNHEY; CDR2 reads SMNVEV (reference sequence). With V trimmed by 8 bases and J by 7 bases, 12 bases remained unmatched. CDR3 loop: CASSLQRGGGGELFF. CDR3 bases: TGTGCCAGCTCACTTCAACGGGGGGGTGGCGGGGAGCTGTTTTTT.

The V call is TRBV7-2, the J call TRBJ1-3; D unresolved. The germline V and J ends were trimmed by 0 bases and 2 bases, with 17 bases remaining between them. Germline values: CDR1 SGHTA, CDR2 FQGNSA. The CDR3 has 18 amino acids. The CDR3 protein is CASSLAVGLRNPGNTIYF. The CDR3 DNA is TGTGCCAGCAGCTTAGCGGTTGGACTGAGGAACCCTGGAAACACCATATATTTT.

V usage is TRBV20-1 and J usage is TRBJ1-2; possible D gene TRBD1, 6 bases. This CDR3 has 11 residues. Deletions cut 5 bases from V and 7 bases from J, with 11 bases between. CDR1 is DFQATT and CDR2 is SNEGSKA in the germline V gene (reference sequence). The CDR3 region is CSAPGVGGYTF. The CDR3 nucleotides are TGCAGTGCTCCAGGGGTAGGTGGCTACACCTTC.

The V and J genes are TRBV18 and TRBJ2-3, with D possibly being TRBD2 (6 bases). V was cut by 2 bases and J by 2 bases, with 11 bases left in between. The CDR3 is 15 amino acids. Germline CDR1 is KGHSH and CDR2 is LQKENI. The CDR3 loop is CASSPATGLTDTQYF. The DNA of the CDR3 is TGTGCCAGCTCACCAGCAACGGGACTCACAGATACGCAGTATTTT. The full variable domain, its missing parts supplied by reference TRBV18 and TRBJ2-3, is NAGVMQNPRHLVRRRGQEARLRCSPMKGHSHVYWYRQLPEEGLKFMVYLQKENIIDESGMPKERFSAEFPKEGPSILRIQQVVRGDSAAYFCASSPATGLTDTQYFGPGTRLTVL.

The CDR3 here is CASSLEEGRQGELFF. The CDR3 DNA is TGTGCCAGCAGCTTAGAAGAGGGGCGACAGGGGGAATTGTTTTTT. The V gene is TRBV7-9, the J gene TRBJ1-4; 9 bases are a match to TRBD1. The CDR3 covers 15 residues. Germline CDR1 and CDR2: SEHNR and FQNEAQ (reference sequence). The trim removed 1 base at V and 15 bases at J, leaving 12 bases unmatched.

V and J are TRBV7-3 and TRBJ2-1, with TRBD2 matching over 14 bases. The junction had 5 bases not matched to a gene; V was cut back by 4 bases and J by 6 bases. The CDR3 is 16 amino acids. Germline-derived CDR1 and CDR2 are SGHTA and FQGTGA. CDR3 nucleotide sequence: TGTGCCAGCAGCTCCCTGACTAGCGGGGGGGCCAATGAGCAGTTCTTC. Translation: CASSSLTSGGANEQFF.

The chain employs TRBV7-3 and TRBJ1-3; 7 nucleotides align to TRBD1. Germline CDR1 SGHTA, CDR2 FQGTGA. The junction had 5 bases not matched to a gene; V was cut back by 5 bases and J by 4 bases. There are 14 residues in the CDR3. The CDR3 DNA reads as TGTGCCAGCAGCCTCGGGACAGTCGGAAACACCATATATTTT. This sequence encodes CASSLGTVGNTIYF.

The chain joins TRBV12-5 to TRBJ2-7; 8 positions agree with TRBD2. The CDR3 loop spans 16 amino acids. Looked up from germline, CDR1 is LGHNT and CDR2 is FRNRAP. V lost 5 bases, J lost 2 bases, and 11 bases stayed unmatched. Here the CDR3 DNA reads TGTGCTAGTGGTCCACGGGGGGGGTCAGGAGCCTACGAGCAGTACTTC. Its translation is CASGPRGGSGAYEQYF.

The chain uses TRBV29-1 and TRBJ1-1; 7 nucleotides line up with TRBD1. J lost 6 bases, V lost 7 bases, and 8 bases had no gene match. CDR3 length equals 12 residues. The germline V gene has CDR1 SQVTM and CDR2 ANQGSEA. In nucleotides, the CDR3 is TGCAGCGCCCTGACAGGGAGCGCTGAAGCTTTCTTT. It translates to CSALTGSAEAFF.

As DNA, the CDR3 is TGTGCCAGCAGCTGGCCAGTAAGATCTGGGGCCAACGTCCTGACTTTC. Translated: CASSWPVRSGANVLTF. The chain uses TRBV5-8 and TRBJ2-6; D remains unclear. The CDR3 has 16 amino acids. V was clipped by 3 bases and J by 1 base, with 11 bases between them. Germline values: CDR1 SGHTS, CDR2 YDEGEE.

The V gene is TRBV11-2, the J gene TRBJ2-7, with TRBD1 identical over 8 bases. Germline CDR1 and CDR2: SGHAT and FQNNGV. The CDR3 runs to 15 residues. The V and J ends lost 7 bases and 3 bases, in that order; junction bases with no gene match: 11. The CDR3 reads CASTPPDRALYEQYF. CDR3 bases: TGTGCCAGCACCCCTCCGGACAGGGCCCTCTACGAGCAGTACTTC.

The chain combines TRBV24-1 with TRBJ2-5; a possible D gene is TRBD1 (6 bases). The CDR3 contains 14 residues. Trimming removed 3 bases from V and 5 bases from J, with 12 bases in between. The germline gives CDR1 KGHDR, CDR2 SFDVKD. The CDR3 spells CATSDDTGIETQYF. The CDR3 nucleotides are TGTGCCACCAGTGATGATACAGGGATCGAGACCCAGTACTTC.

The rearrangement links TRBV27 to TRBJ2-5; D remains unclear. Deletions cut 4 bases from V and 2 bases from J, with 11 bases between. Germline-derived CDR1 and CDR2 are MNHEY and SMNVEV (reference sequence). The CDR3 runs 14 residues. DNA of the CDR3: TGTGCCAGCAGTTCGATGGTCCAGCAAGAGACCCAGTACTTC. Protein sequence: CASSSMVQQETQYF.

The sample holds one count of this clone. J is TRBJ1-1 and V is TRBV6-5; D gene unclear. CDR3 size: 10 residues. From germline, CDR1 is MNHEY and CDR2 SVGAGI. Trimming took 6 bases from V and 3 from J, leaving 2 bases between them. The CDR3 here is CASSYTEAFF. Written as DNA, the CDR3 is TGTGCCAGCAGCTACACTGAAGCTTTCTTT.

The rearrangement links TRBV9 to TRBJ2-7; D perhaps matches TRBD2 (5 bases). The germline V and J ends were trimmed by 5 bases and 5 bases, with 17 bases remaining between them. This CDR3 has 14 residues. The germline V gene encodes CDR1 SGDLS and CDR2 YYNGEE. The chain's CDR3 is CASRPDAGGHEQYF. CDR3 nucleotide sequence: TGTGCCAGCAGACCAGACGCGGGTGGACACGAGCAGTACTTC. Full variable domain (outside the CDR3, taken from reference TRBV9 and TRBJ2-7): DSGVTQTPKHLITATGQRVTLRCSPRSGDLSVYWYQQSLDQGLQFLIQYYNGEERAKGNILERFSAQQFPDLHSELNLSSLELGDSALYFCASRPDAGGHEQYFGPGTRLTVT.